The T cell receptor (beta chain) described here comes from a study of blood T cell repertoires in COVID-19. Study-level information: The origin of the acute and convalescent COVID-19 samples was the United States, Italy and Spain. T cells, B-cell-depleted T cells, or PBMCs supplied cDNA or gDNA.

Donors were grouped by their self-reported clinical history. Sequenced by immunoSEQ multiplex PCR; TCRdb stores in-frame clones only, minus some. Of 350,000 to 400,000 clones in the sample, around 92% were seen once. Germline V CDR1 and CDR2: GTSNPN, SVGIG (reference sequence). The CDR3 spans 12 residues. V was cut by 7 bases and J by 9 bases, with 16 bases left in between. The sequence was obtained from a woman in her 30s who had recovered from COVID-19. This chain connects TRBV30 to TRBJ2-1; D may be TRBD2 (6 bases). The sample was PBMCs or T cells enriched from blood (not recorded which). The CDR3 sequence: CASRYGGIEQFF. The CDR3 bases are TGTGCCTCCCGATACGGGGGTATTGAGCAGTTCTTC.